The clone carrying this T cell receptor (beta chain) was counted a few times. Its antigen is unknown. This sample was taken from a study of beta chain features in type 1 diabetes. The CDR3 extends over 14 amino acids. V was shortened by 2 bases and J by 10 bases, with 16 bases between the two germline ends. Germline CDR1 MDHEN, CDR2 SYDVKM. Per donor, one heparinised blood draw averaged roughly 110 mL. Sorting of CD4+ naive, central memory, regulatory and stem cell-like memory cells was performed via CD45RO/CCR7/CD25/CD127/CD95/CD27. The sequenced template was cDNA made from the entire isolated RNA. Naive, central memory and regulatory T cell samples produced a mean of about 3.4 million reads. Some clones are missing from TCRdb's copy, which holds only in-frame ones; the method was immunoSEQ multiplex PCR. This table has roughly 700,000 clones, around 15% appearing once. The study's findings and limits: Short templates might get an advantage during PCR, and this would be equal in patients and controls. The study found moderately but significantly shorter TCRB CDR3s in all four CD4+ subsets of Type 1 diabetes patients.

The sequence was collected from a man younger than 35 with type 1 diabetes. This chain joins TRBV28 and TRBJ2-3, with no clear D. The sequenced sample consisted of naive CD4+ T cells from blood. The CDR3 sequence is CASSLGGSLHPQYF. CDR3 DNA: TGTGCCAGCAGTTTAGGCGGCAGCCTCCATCCGCAGTATTTT.